The 5 T cell receptor beta chains in this list originate from one sample, sequenced in a study of control samples from healthy donors and cancer patients (TCRdb year 2020). The receptor library was made with the immunoSEQ multiplex PCR assay. TCRdb took over this immuneACCESS table, retaining in-frame rearrangements with V and J assigned. Such tables are incomplete; in checked studies, under half of the missing clones stem from an unresolved V gene, and the remainder is unexplained. Within this sample are approximately 86,000 clones, with around 86% of them counted one time only. The ten top clones hold under 25% of the sample. Material: blood. The source of these receptors is a man between 25 and 39 years old in good health.

This clone came up a few times. J is TRBJ1-1 and V is TRBV5-4; D unresolved. This CDR3 has 14 amino acids. Germline CDR1 is SGHNT and CDR2 is YYREEE (reference sequence). Trimming cost V 2 bases and J 1 base, with 9 bases left between them. CDR3 protein: CASSLGQANTEAFF. Here the CDR3 DNA reads TGTGCCAGCAGCTTAGGGCAAGCGAACACTGAAGCTTTCTTT.

This clone was picked up one time. This chain joins TRBV28 and TRBJ2-6; 9 positions agree with TRBD1. CDR3 size: 15 residues. The germline V gene encodes CDR1 MDHEN and CDR2 SYDVKM. The V gene end was trimmed by 3 bases and the J gene end by 8 bases; junction bases not matched to a gene: 5. CDR3 residues: CASSFKTGGTNVLTF. Here the CDR3 DNA reads TGTGCCAGCAGTTTTAAGACAGGGGGGACCAACGTCCTGACTTTC.

This chain joins TRBV5-1 and TRBJ1-3; TRBD1 is a possible D gene (5 bases). The CDR3 extends over 16 amino acids. The germline gives CDR1 SGHRS, CDR2 YFSETQ. Trimming shortened V by 0 bases and J by 0 bases, and 10 bases separated the two germline ends. CDR3 sequence reads: CASSLVGGTSGNTIYF. The CDR3, as DNA: TGCGCCAGCAGCTTGGTTGGGGGAACCTCTGGAAACACCATATATTTT. The full variable domain, with the rest looked up from reference TRBV5-1 and TRBJ1-3, is KAGVTQTPRYLIKTRGQQVTLSCSPISGHRSVSWYQQTPGQGLQFLFEYFSETQRNKGNFPGRFSGRQFSNSRSEMNVSTLELGDSALYLCASSLVGGTSGNTIYFGEGSWLTVV.

The chain employs TRBV30 and TRBJ2-7; 7 positions match TRBD2. Per germline, CDR1 GTSNPN and CDR2 SVGIG (reference sequence). The trim removed 1 base at V and 1 base at J, leaving 10 bases unmatched. The CDR3 length is 16 residues. In DNA form, the CDR3 reads TGTGCCTGGAGTGCAACTCCGGGGGGACTATCCTACGAGCAGTACTTC. The encoded protein is CAWSATPGGLSYEQYF.

The chain has TRBV24-1 and TRBJ2-3; possibly TRBD1 for D (5 bases). CDR3 length: 15 residues. Per germline, CDR1 KGHDR and CDR2 SFDVKD. The V gene lost 3 bases and the J gene lost 2 bases, with 11 bases spanning the gap. Here the CDR3 reads CATSDPGRPTDTQYF. CDR3 bases: TGTGCCACCAGTGATCCAGGGCGGCCCACAGATACGCAGTATTTT.